The rows below give T cell receptor beta chains drawn from one sample of a study of response to subunit inactivated influenza vaccine. In TCRdb, the RT-PCR reads were re-called with MiXCR into one record per CDR3 protein. The data contain around 750,000 distinct CDR3 sequences, 21% of them singletons. This sample comprised PBMCs from blood, obtained approximately 5 days after vaccination. The receptors originated from a man aged 45 to 65 who received an inactivated influenza vaccine. The CDR3 runs from the conserved cysteine through the conserved F or W. D genes are given only for firm matches. Not every row has a clone size; where given, it reads once, few, many or a size class.

>-|TRBJ2-6|-|TRBV27
TGTGCCAGCAGCCCGACAACCCCTGGGGCCAACGTCCTGACTTTC
CASSPTTPGANVLTF
>few|TRBJ2-3|TRBD2|TRBV9
TGTGCCAGCAGAAAAGCGGGGCCCACAGATACGCAGTATTTT
CASRKAGPTDTQYF
>-|TRBJ2-2|-|TRBV12-3/TRBV12-4
TGTGCCAGCATCGTGGGGCTAGTTTCCACCGGGGAGCTGTTTTTT
CASIVGLVSTGELFF
>-|TRBJ2-4|-|TRBV28
TGTGCCAGCAGCCCGGGCCCTCGAGCCAAAAACATTCAGTACTTC
CASSPGPRAKNIQYF
>-|TRBJ2-4|TRBD1|TRBV7-2
TGTGCCAGCAGCCCACAGGGGGCACTAGCCAAAAACATTCAGTACTTC
CASSPQGALAKNIQYF
>-|TRBJ2-7|-|TRBV20-1
TGCAGTGCTCCCTCCGGGGCTACCTACGAGCAGTACTTC
CSAPSGATYEQYF
>many|TRBJ2-3|-|TRBV20-1
TGCAGTGCTAGAGATCAAGGGCTAGCTTCAGATACGCAGTATTTT
CSARDQGLASDTQYF
>-|TRBJ2-2|-|TRBV28
TGTGCCAGCCTAGGGGACTCGATAGGCCACACCGGGGAGCTGTTTTTT
CASLGDSIGHTGELFF
>-|TRBJ2-1|-|TRBV20-1
TGCAGTGCTAGCGGGGCCTCCTACAATGAGCAGTTCTTC
CSASGASYNEQFF
>-|TRBJ2-1|-|TRBV5-1
TGCGCCAGCAGCTTGTCCTGGGTCAATGAGCAGTTCTTC
CASSLSWVNEQFF
>few|TRBJ1-5|-|TRBV3-1
TGTGCCAGCAGCGCCCAAACAGGGAATCAGCCCCAGCATTTT
CASSAQTGNQPQHF
>many|TRBJ2-7|-|TRBV3-1
TGTGCCAGCAGCCTTACCAACTACGAGCAGTACTTC
CASSLTNYEQYF
>-|TRBJ2-7|-|TRBV20-1
TGCTGTGCTAGAGCCCAGGGACGCGAGCAGTACTTC
CCARAQGREQYF
>-|TRBJ2-7|TRBD2|TRBV5-1
TGCGCCAGCAGCCCGGCTCGGCTAGCGGACCATGTTAGGGGCTCCTACGAGCAGTACTTC
CASSPARLADHVRGSYEQYF
>-|TRBJ2-1|-|TRBV11-2
TGTGCCAGCAGCCAAAGCTTTAGCTCCTACAATGAGCAGTTCTTC
CASSQSFSSYNEQFF
>-|TRBJ1-5|-|TRBV6-1
TGTGCCAGCAGTGAAGTACTGGGTCGCAATCAGCCCCAGCATTTT
CASSEVLGRNQPQHF
>-|TRBJ2-3|TRBD2|TRBV11-2
TGTGCCAGCAGCTTAAGCCTGACTAGCGGGGTCCAAGGAGATACGCAGTATTTT
CASSLSLTSGVQGDTQYF
>-|TRBJ2-7|-|TRBV2
TGTGCCAGCACCGGATCCTTCTATTCCCTCGAGCAGTACTTC
CASTGSFYSLEQYF
>-|TRBJ2-1|-|TRBV28
TGTGCCAGCAGGAAGGCATGGACTGCCTCCTACAATGAGCAGTTCTTC
CASRKAWTASYNEQFF
>few|TRBJ2-1|TRBD1|TRBV5-4
TGTGCCAGCAGCTTGGCAGGGGGCCTTTTAAGCTCCTACAATGAGCAGTTCTTC
CASSLAGGLLSSYNEQFF
>many|TRBJ2-1|TRBD2|TRBV12-3/TRBV12-4
TGTGCCAGCAGGGGAAATAGCGGGAACTACAATGAGCAGTTCTTC
CASRGNSGNYNEQFF
>-|TRBJ1-5|-|TRBV12-3/TRBV12-4
TGTGCCACCAAGGGCAGCTTAAATCAGCCCCAGCATTTT
CATKGSLNQPQHF
>many|TRBJ2-7|-|TRBV27
TGTGCCAGCAGTCAATACAGGGATCCGTACGAGCAGTACTTC
CASSQYRDPYEQYF
>few|TRBJ2-1|-|TRBV29-1
TGCAGCGTTGATATAGGAAGCTACAATGAGCAGTTCTTC
CSVDIGSYNEQFF
>many|TRBJ2-2|-|TRBV12-3/TRBV12-4
TGTGCCAGCAGTTTAGGGGGGCGGGGGGAGCTGTTTTTT
CASSLGGRGELFF
>-|TRBJ1-2|-|TRBV6-5
TGTGCCAGCAGTTACACGACCGGGACGGACTATGGCTACACCTTC
CASSYTTGTDYGYTF